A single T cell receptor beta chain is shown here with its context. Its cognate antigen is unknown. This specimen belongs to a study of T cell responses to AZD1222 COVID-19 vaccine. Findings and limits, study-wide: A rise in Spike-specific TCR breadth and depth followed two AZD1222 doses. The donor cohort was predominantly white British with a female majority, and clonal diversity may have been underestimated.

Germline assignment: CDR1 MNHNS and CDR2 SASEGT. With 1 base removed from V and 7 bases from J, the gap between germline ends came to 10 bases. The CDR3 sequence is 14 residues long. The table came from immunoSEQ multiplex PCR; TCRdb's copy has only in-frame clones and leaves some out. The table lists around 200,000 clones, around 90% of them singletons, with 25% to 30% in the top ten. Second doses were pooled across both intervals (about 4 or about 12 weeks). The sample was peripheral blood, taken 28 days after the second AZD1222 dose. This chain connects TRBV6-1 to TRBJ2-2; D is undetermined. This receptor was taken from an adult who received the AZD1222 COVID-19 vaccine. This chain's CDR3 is CASSEGQWGGELFF. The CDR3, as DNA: TGTGCCAGCAGTGAAGGCCAGTGGGGCGGGGAGCTGTTTTTT.